The TCR beta chain under discussion was sequenced for a study of cytomegalovirus exposure and HLA in healthy donors. Whole-study results and caveats: In vitro confirmation showed three CMV-associated chains to be CMV antigen specific. Several of the most significant clusters were apparently associated with common viral pathogens in a later analysis.

As concerns this clone: What it recognizes is unknown.

Use of 60 Vbeta and 13 Jbeta primers characterized the PCR. Assay: immunoSEQ multiplex PCR; the TCRdb copy retains only in-frame clones and omits some. This sample carries over 130,000 clones, approximately 57% of them seen once, and the ten largest clones take about 1.8%. Germline V CDR1 and CDR2: GTSNPN, SVGIG (reference sequence). The CDR3 length is 13 residues. Trimming took 8 bases from V and 6 from J, leaving 20 bases between them. The source material was PBMCs. V is TRBV30 and J is TRBJ2-7, with D possibly TRBD1 on 6 matching bases. This receptor was taken from a male donor in good health and CMV-seronegative. This CDR3 is CARQIQGRGEQYF. The CDR3 nucleotides are TGTGCCCGTCAAATACAGGGAAGGGGCGAGCAGTACTTC.